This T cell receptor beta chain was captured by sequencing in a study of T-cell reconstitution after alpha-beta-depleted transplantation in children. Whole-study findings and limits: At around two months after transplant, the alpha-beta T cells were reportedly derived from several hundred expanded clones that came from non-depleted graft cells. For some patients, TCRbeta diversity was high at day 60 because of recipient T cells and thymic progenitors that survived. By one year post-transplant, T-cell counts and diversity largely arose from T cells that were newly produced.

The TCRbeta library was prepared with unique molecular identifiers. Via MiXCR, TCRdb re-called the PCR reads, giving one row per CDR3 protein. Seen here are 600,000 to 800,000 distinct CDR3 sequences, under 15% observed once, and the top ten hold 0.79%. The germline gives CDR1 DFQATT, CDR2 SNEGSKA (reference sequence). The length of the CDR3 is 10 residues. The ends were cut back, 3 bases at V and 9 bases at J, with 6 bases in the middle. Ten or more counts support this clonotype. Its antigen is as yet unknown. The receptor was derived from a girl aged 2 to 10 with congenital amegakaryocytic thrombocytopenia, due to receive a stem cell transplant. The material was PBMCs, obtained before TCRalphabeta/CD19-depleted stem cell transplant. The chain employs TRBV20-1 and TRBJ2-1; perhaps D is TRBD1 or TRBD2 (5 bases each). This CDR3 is CSARGTEQFF. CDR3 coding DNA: TGCAGTGCTAGGGGGACTGAGCAGTTCTTC.